This passage covers 28 T cell receptor beta chains from one sample sequenced in a study of blood T cell repertoires in COVID-19. Sequenced by immunoSEQ multiplex PCR; TCRdb stores in-frame clones only, minus some. Here the sample spans some 250,000 clones, about 83% being singletons. The sample taken for sequencing was peripheral blood. All receptors derive from a man aged 80 or over with acute or convalescent COVID-19.

This clone was detected only once. The J gene is TRBJ1-2, the V gene TRBV7-2, with D unclear. Germline CDR1 is SGHTA and CDR2 is FQGNSA. Trimming removed 4 bases at V and 4 bases at J, with 16 bases between. This CDR3 spans 15 amino acids. CDR3 sequence reads: CASSSYSAASYGYTF. The CDR3 nucleotides read TGTGCCAGCAGCTCCTACTCGGCGGCCAGCTATGGCTACACCTTC.

This clone was seen a few times. V is TRBV2 and J is TRBJ2-7; 7 bases map to TRBD2. From germline, CDR1 is SNHLY and CDR2 FYNNEI. V lost 11 bases to trimming and J lost 2 bases; unmatched junction nucleotides: 3. This CDR3 has 11 residues. The CDR3 sequence: CASSGAYEQYF. The CDR3 DNA is TGTGCCTCCAGCGGGGCCTACGAGCAGTACTTC.

CDR3: CASQPLTGYEQYF. As DNA, the CDR3 is TGCGCCAGCCAGCCCCTAACAGGATACGAGCAGTACTTC. The chain joins TRBV5-1 to TRBJ2-7, with TRBD1 as a possible D gene (5 bases). Germline V lookup: CDR1 SGHRS, CDR2 YFSETQ. Trimming took off 7 bases at V and 4 bases at J, with 15 bases between the two ends. The CDR3 covers 13 residues.

The chain recombines TRBV6-1 with TRBJ1-2, with TRBD1 as a possible D gene (5 bases). The CDR3 totals 13 residues. Germline values: CDR1 MNHNS, CDR2 SASEGT. Trimming left V 6 bases short and J 7 bases short, with 15 bases between. CDR3 loop: CASSGGDSRGYTF. CDR3 bases: TGTGCCAGCAGCGGGGGGGACTCCCGTGGCTACACCTTC.

V and J are TRBV7-2 and TRBJ1-5, with unresolved D. This CDR3 spans 13 amino acids. Germline CDR1 reads SGHTA; CDR2 reads FQGNSA. V shed 10 bases and J shed 2 bases, with 12 bases lying between them. The CDR3 DNA reads as TGTGCCACCCGGCGGGAAGGCAATCAGCCCCAGCATTTT. This codes for CATRREGNQPQHF.

V gene TRBV19 combines with J gene TRBJ2-3, with D perhaps TRBD2 (5 bases). This CDR3 is 15 amino acids long. Germline-derived CDR1 and CDR2 are LNHDA and SQIVND (reference sequence). V lost 5 bases, J lost 0 bases, and 12 bases lay in between. The chain's CDR3 is CASSPLAGSTDTQYF. In DNA form, the CDR3 reads TGTGCCAGTAGTCCCCTGGCGGGTAGCACAGATACGCAGTATTTT. The variable domain in full, with the rest retrieved from reference TRBV19 and TRBJ2-3, is DGGITQSPKYLFRKEGQNVTLSCEQNLNHDAMYWYRQDPGQGLRLIYYSQIVNDFQKGDIAEGYSVSREKKESFPLTVTSAQKNPTAFYLCASSPLAGSTDTQYFGPGTRLTVL.

This rearrangement joins TRBV3-1 (or the pseudogene TRBV3-2) to TRBJ1-1; weak D call: TRBD1 (5 bases). Germline lookup yields CDR1 LGHDT and CDR2 YNNKEL (reference sequence). The ends were cut back, 0 bases at V and 1 base at J, with 9 bases in the middle. The CDR3 covers 15 residues. The CDR3 DNA follows: TGTGCCAGCAGCCAAGAACCGGGGGGGAACACTGAAGCTTTCTTT. Protein: CASSQEPGGNTEAFF.

The rearrangement uses TRBV7-3 and TRBJ2-2; D perhaps matches TRBD1 (6 bases). The germline gives CDR1 SGHTA, CDR2 FQGTGA. Trimming stripped 4 bases from V and 5 bases from J, with 11 bases between. The CDR3 covers 14 residues. The CDR3 sequence is CASSSSGATGELFF. The CDR3, as DNA: TGTGCCAGCAGCTCGTCAGGGGCTACCGGGGAGCTGTTTTTT.

The V call is TRBV29-1, the J call TRBJ2-5; TRBD1 is a possible D gene (5 bases). Per the germline V gene, CDR1 is SQVTM and CDR2 is ANQGSEA. V lost 4 bases and J 5 bases, leaving 17 bases between the germline ends. This CDR3 region has 14 residues. In DNA form, the CDR3 reads TGCAGCGTTGGGGGCAGGGTTAATCGGGAGACCCAGTACTTC. The encoded protein is CSVGGRVNRETQYF.

The chain uses TRBV5-1 and TRBJ1-4, with TRBD1 matching 7 bases. Trimming removed 3 bases from V and 7 bases from J; junction bases left unmatched: 6. The CDR3 covers 14 residues. Per germline, CDR1 SGHRS and CDR2 YFSETQ. CDR3 nucleotide sequence: TGCGCCAGCAGCTCACAGGGGATGGTTGAAAAACTGTTTTTT. Protein: CASSSQGMVEKLFF.

The chain combines TRBV20-1 with TRBJ1-6; no firm D call. V was clipped by 3 bases and J by 6 bases, with 9 bases between them. Germline loops: CDR1 DFQATT, CDR2 SNEGSKA (reference sequence). CDR3 length: 13 amino acids. Written as DNA, the CDR3 is TGCAGTGCTAGTCTACAGAGTAATTCACCCCTCCACTTT. Amino acid sequence: CSASLQSNSPLHF.

The rearrangement joins TRBV5-1 to TRBJ2-1; D is unresolved. The V gene's germline CDR1 is SGHRS and CDR2 YFSETQ. The CDR3 is made up of 16 amino acids. V was trimmed by 5 bases and J by 3 bases, leaving 18 bases between them. Here the CDR3 reads CASSSGFDRFYNEQFF. The CDR3 nucleotides are TGCGCCAGCAGTTCAGGATTCGACCGTTTCTACAATGAGCAGTTCTTC.

This clone was seen only once. This chain uses TRBV6-5 with TRBJ2-7; the D gene is possibly TRBD2 (6 bases). This CDR3 comprises 14 residues. V gave up 2 bases and J gave up 3 bases, with 11 bases separating them. Germline lookup yields CDR1 MNHEY and CDR2 SVGAGI. The CDR3 region is CASSYGGDHYEQYF. Here the CDR3 DNA reads TGTGCCAGCAGTTACGGCGGGGACCACTACGAGCAGTACTTC.

V usage is TRBV28 and J usage is TRBJ2-5; TRBD1 is a possible D gene (6 bases). This CDR3 has 15 residues. CDR1 is MDHEN and CDR2 is SYDVKM in the germline V gene. The V and J ends lost 6 bases and 1 base respectively, with 15 bases between them. DNA for the CDR3: TGTGCCAGCAGCCTGATGGGACAACTCCAAGAGACCCAGTACTTC. Residues: CASSLMGQLQETQYF.

V and J are TRBV5-5 and TRBJ2-5, with TRBD2 identical over 11 bases. The V gene end was trimmed by 6 bases and the J gene end by 0 bases; junction bases not matched to a gene: 4. The CDR3 consists of 15 residues. Germline V gives CDR1 SGHKS, CDR2 YYEKEE (reference sequence). The DNA of the CDR3 is TGTGCCAGCATCCCGACTAGCGGGGACCAAGAGACCCAGTACTTC. Protein: CASIPTSGDQETQYF.

The chain links TRBV19 to TRBJ2-2; possible D gene TRBD2, 5 bases. Trimming left V 1 base short and J 3 bases short, with 12 bases between. The CDR3 extends over 16 amino acids. Germline CDR1 and CDR2: LNHDA and SQIVND (reference sequence). The DNA for the CDR3 is TGTGCCAGTAGTATAGGAGCGGACCATTACACCGGGGAGCTGTTTTTT. As protein: CASSIGADHYTGELFF.

There are a few counts of this clone. The chain has TRBV6-1 and TRBJ1-2; TRBD1 matches 9 bases. Germline V lookup: CDR1 MNHNS, CDR2 SASEGT. J lost 8 bases, V lost 3 bases, and 13 bases had no gene match. This CDR3 contains 16 residues. This CDR3 is CASSDTNRGPLGGYTF. In DNA form, the CDR3 reads TGTGCCAGCAGTGATACGAACAGGGGGCCCTTGGGAGGCTACACCTTC.

The chain carries TRBV15 and TRBJ2-2, with 10 positions matching TRBD2. Germline V lookup: CDR1 LNHNV, CDR2 YYDKDF (reference sequence). V dropped 5 bases and J dropped 8; count of bases not matched to a gene: 11. The CDR3 is 16 residues long. The DNA of the CDR3 is TGTGCCACCAGCGGAGGGACTAGCGCCGTTACGGGGGAGCTGTTTTTT. Protein: CATSGGTSAVTGELFF.

V usage is TRBV23-1 and J usage is TRBJ1-5, with 9 nucleotides matching TRBD1. TRBV23-1 is known as an ORF, though its function is uncertain. The ends lost 6 bases at V and 0 bases at J; junction bases unmatched: 15. This CDR3 has 19 amino acids. The CDR3 protein is CASSPPGQGKKYSNQPQHF. For the CDR3, the DNA is TGCGCCAGCAGCCCGCCGGGACAGGGAAAAAAATATAGCAATCAGCCCCAGCATTTT.

This chain uses TRBV6-2 or TRBV6-3 with TRBJ1-2, with a weak D call TRBD1 (5 bases). Germline CDR1 reads MNHEY; CDR2 reads SVGEGT. With 3 bases removed from V and 3 bases from J, the gap between germline ends came to 11 bases. The CDR3 consists of 14 residues. The CDR3 DNA sequence: TGTGCCAGCAGTTATTTTTCCAGGGACTATGGCTACACCTTC. Encoded protein: CASSYFSRDYGYTF.

This clone was recorded only once. The chain recombines TRBV28 with TRBJ1-2, with D hard to call. This CDR3 comprises 16 residues. Germline V CDR1 and CDR2: MDHEN, SYDVKM. The V gene lost 5 bases and the J gene lost 1 base, with 17 bases spanning the gap. CDR3: CASSTFPQIINYGYTF. Written as DNA, the CDR3 is TGTGCCAGCAGTACATTCCCACAGATAATTAACTATGGCTACACCTTC.

This clone has only a few counts. V and J are TRBV18 and TRBJ1-3; 10 bases map to TRBD1. Germline-derived CDR1 and CDR2 are KGHSH and LQKENI. Trimming took 4 bases from V and 1 from J; bases not matched to a gene: 4. This CDR3 has 16 amino acids. In nucleotides, the CDR3 is TGTGCCAGCTCACTCGGACAGGGGGGTTCTGGAAACACCATATATTTT. Translating it yields CASSLGQGGSGNTIYF.

The CDR3, as DNA: TGTGCCAGCAGTTTTAAAACCGGGAACCCTTACTATGGCTACACCTTC. Protein sequence: CASSFKTGNPYYGYTF. This chain connects TRBV28 to TRBJ1-2; D gene unclear. This CDR3 is 16 amino acids long. With 3 bases removed from V and 3 bases from J, the gap between germline ends came to 17 bases. Germline V gene lookup returns CDR1 MDHEN and CDR2 SYDVKM.

CDR3 in DNA: TGTGCCAGTAGTATAGATCGCGCAAACCCAGGGAATGAAAAACTGTTTTTT. This sequence encodes CASSIDRANPGNEKLFF. This chain links TRBV19 with TRBJ1-4; tentative D call: TRBD1 (5 bases). The germline V and J ends were trimmed by 0 bases and 5 bases, with 16 bases remaining between them. From germline, CDR1 is LNHDA and CDR2 SQIVND (reference sequence). The CDR3 has 17 amino acids.

The V gene is TRBV7-8, the J gene TRBJ1-2; possibly TRBD1 for D (6 bases). Germline V gene lookup returns CDR1 SGHVS and CDR2 FQNEAQ. Trimming removed 3 bases from V and 3 bases from J, with 11 bases in between. This CDR3 contains 14 residues. In nucleotides, the CDR3 is TGTGCCAGCAGCTTTCAGGGGATGGACTATGGCTACACCTTC. Residues: CASSFQGMDYGYTF.

This rearrangement joins TRBV10-1 to TRBJ1-6, with TRBD1 as a possible D gene (6 bases). CDR1 is WNHNN and CDR2 is SYGVQD in the germline V gene (reference sequence). The ends were cut back, 6 bases at V and 0 bases at J, with 12 bases in the middle. This CDR3 is built from 16 residues. CDR3 in DNA: TGCGCCAGCAGCTCGGACAGAAACTCCTATAATTCACCCCTCCACTTT. The encoded protein is CASSSDRNSYNSPLHF.

The chain joins TRBV9 to TRBJ1-1, with D possibly matching TRBD1 (6 bases). The CDR3 is made up of 13 amino acids. Trimming took 4 bases from V and 1 from J, leaving 8 bases between them. Germline CDR1 SGDLS, CDR2 YYNGEE. The CDR3 loop reads CASSKQGNTEAFF. CDR3 sequence (DNA): TGTGCCAGCAGCAAACAGGGGAACACTGAAGCTTTCTTT.

This chain joins TRBV28 and TRBJ2-1, with TRBD2 matching over 9 bases. V lost 6 bases, J lost 5 bases, and 11 bases stayed unmatched. Germline V gene data show CDR1 as MDHEN and CDR2 as SYDVKM. The CDR3 has 16 residues. CDR3 in amino acids: CASSPQRGARDNEQFF. The DNA of the CDR3 is TGTGCCAGCAGCCCCCAGCGGGGGGCCCGTGACAATGAGCAGTTCTTC. Full variable domain (missing parts from reference TRBV28 and TRBJ2-1): DVKVTQSSRYLVKRTGEKVFLECVQDMDHENMFWYRQDPGLGLRLIYFSYDVKMKEKGDIPEGYSVSREKKERFSLILESASTNQTSMYLCASSPQRGARDNEQFFGPGTRLTVL.